These T cell receptor beta chains were read from a single sample in a study of T cells after posttransplantation cyclophosphamide. Profiling relied on immunoSEQ multiplex PCR, and the TCRdb table lists in-frame clones only, not all of them. The data show 20,000 or so clones, 86% seen once. Sequenced here: PBMCs, sampled after allogeneic stem cell transplant with posttransplant cyclophosphamide. The receptor source for this set is a female patient in her 30s who received an allogeneic stem cell transplant from an unrelated donor, was CMV-positive, and had no GVHD. Some of the T cells may derive from the graft donor. Both conserved end residues are part of each CDR3. A D gene is named only where the DNA matches it firmly. Clone size is stated in some rows and not others, as once, few, many or a class when expanded.

v_gene	abundance	j_gene	d_gene	CDR3aa	CDR3nt
TRBV30	.	TRBJ1-4	.	CAWSSGEKLFF	TGTGCCTGGAGCTCAGGGGAAAAACTGTTTTTT
TRBV2	.	TRBJ2-7	.	CASRNRDWTYEQYF	TGTGCCAGCAGGAACCGGGACTGGACCTACGAGCAGTACTTC
TRBV27	.	TRBJ2-7	.	CASSFSPGVEQYF	TGTGCCAGCAGTTTCTCCCCCGGGGTCGAGCAGTACTTC
TRBV7-2	.	TRBJ2-7	.	CASGGYYEQYF	TGTGCCAGCGGCGGCTACTACGAGCAGTACTTC
TRBV6-1	.	TRBJ2-7	.	CASSESYGVHSYEQYF	TGTGCCAGCAGTGAGTCTTACGGGGTCCACTCCTACGAGCAGTACTTC
TRBV11-3	once	TRBJ1-1	TRBD1	CASSLDPGGTEAFF	TGTGCCAGCAGCTTAGACCCAGGGGGCACTGAAGCTTTCTTT
TRBV10-2	few	TRBJ2-7	.	CASSEGLTYEQYF	TGCGCCAGCAGTGAGGGTCTAACCTACGAGCAGTACTTC
TRBV6-1	few	TRBJ2-7	TRBD1	CASSPGTGKYEQYF	TGTGCCAGCAGCCCTGGGACAGGCAAGTACGAGCAGTACTTC
TRBV7-9	.	TRBJ2-5	TRBD2	CASSLGEGLAGGTGEQYF	TGTGCCAGCAGCTTAGGGGAGGGACTAGCGGGGGGAACCGGGGAGCAGTACTTC
TRBV6-1	.	TRBJ1-5	.	CASSREVGNQPQHF	TGTGCCAGCAGCAGGGAGGTCGGCAATCAGCCCCAGCATTTT
TRBV28	.	TRBJ1-2	.	CASSRGQGREPANYGYTF	TGTGCCAGCAGTCGAGGGCAGGGGAGGGAACCAGCTAACTATGGCTACACCTTC
TRBV27	.	TRBJ2-7	.	CASSSKDSVRGYEQYF	TGTGCCAGCAGCTCGAAGGACTCTGTGCGGGGCTACGAGCAGTACTTC
TRBV5-1	.	TRBJ1-1	.	CASSLIPGLVAEAFF	TGCGCCAGCAGCTTGATTCCAGGGCTGGTGGCTGAAGCTTTCTTT
TRBV1	once	TRBJ2-5	.	CTSSQEWRGGRETQYF	TGCACCAGCAGCCAAGAATGGCGGGGGGGCCGTGAGACCCAGTACTTC
TRBV15	.	TRBJ1-4	.	CATSRLDRRILNEKLFF	TGTGCCACCAGCAGACTAGACAGGCGGATTTTAAATGAAAAACTGTTTTTT
TRBV30	.	TRBJ2-2	TRBD2	CAWGAPRTSGGAGELFF	TGTGCCTGGGGGGCCCCCCGGACTAGCGGGGGGGCGGGGGAGCTGTTTTTT
TRBV25-1	.	TRBJ2-5	.	CASSDRGQETQYF	TGTGCCAGCAGTGACAGGGGCCAAGAGACCCAGTACTTC
TRBV13	.	TRBJ1-5	.	CASSLGPQPQHF	TGTGCCAGCAGCTTAGGCCCGCAGCCCCAGCATTTT
TRBV5-1	.	TRBJ1-2	.	CASWGQYGYTF	TGCGCCAGCTGGGGCCAATATGGCTACACCTTC
TRBV7-3	.	TRBJ2-3	TRBD1	CASSSSGTATDTQYF	TGTGCCAGCAGCTCTTCCGGGACAGCCACAGATACGCAGTATTTT
TRBV11-1	.	TRBJ1-1	.	CASSASHNTEAFF	TGTGCCAGCAGCGCGAGCCATAACACTGAAGCTTTCTTT
TRBV19	.	TRBJ2-7	TRBD1	CASSFRQGASYEQYF	TGTGCCAGTAGTTTCAGACAGGGGGCCTCCTACGAGCAGTACTTC
TRBV18	.	TRBJ2-4	.	CASSPLRERWYF	TGTGCCAGCTCACCACTCCGCGAACGGTGGTACTTC
TRBV9	.	TRBJ2-7	TRBD1	CASSPGQGGIYEQYF	TGTGCCAGCAGCCCGGGACAGGGAGGTATCTACGAGCAGTACTTC
TRBV29-1	.	TRBJ1-4	.	CSAGWNYGGRFLFF	TGCAGCGCCGGTTGGAACTACGGGGGGCGATTTCTGTTTTTT
TRBV15	once	TRBJ2-7	.	CATSATARYEQYF	TGTGCCACCAGCGCGACAGCTCGGTACGAGCAGTACTTC